This T cell receptor beta chain was identified in a study of CD8+ T cells in alopecia areata. The wider study: Treated patients were dosed with oral tofacitinib, taking 5 to 10 mg twice daily.

Note on this clone: Antigen specificity is unknown.

Study results and limitations: It was observed that many expanded lesional clones persisted in scalp and blood during tofacitinib. Among patients, TCR sharing was less clear than in mice, a difference possibly due in part to HLA diversity in the patient population.

cDNA reverse transcribed from extracted RNA served as the sequencing template. Using immunoSEQ multiplex PCR, the repertoire was profiled, and TCRdb retains in-frame clones only, with some absent. The table has 60,000 to 85,000 clones, approximately 72% seen once; the top ten hold about 25%. Stated treatment: oral pan-JAK inhibitor, 5-10 mg twice daily. The investigators collected lesional scalp punch biopsies and peripheral blood from alopecia areata patients. The CDR3 spans 16 residues. Looked up from germline, CDR1 is MDHEN and CDR2 is SYDVKM. Trimming at V came to 2 bases and at J to 4 bases, leaving 6 bases not matched to a gene.

This TCR came from a human donor with alopecia areata. This chain uses TRBV28 with TRBJ2-1, with TRBD1 identical over 9 bases. Material: CD8+ T cells sorted from blood, obtained at week 24, from a patient treated with tofacitinib. CDR3 in DNA: TGTGCCAGCAGTTTACTCGCGGGACAGGGTTACAATGAGCAGTTCTTC. It yields the protein CASSLLAGQGYNEQFF.